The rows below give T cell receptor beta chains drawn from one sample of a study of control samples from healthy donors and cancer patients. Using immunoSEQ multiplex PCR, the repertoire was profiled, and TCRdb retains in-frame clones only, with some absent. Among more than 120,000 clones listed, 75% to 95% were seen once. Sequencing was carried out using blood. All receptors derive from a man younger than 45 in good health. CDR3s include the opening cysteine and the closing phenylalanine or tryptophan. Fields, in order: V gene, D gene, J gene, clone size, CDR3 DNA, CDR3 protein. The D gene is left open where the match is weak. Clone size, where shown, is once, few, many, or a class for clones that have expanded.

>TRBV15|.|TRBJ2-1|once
TGTGCCACCGGCGACACAAACAATGAGCAGTTCTTC
CATGDTNNEQFF
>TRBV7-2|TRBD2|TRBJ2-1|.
TGTGCCAGCAGCTTACTAGCGGGGGGGGGAAGCTCCTACAATGAGCAGTTCTTC
CASSLLAGGGSSYNEQFF
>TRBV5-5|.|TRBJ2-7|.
TGTGCCAGCAGCTTGAACGGGGGACCCTACGAGCAGTACTTC
CASSLNGGPYEQYF
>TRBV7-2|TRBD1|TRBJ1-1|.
TGTGCCAGCAGCTTAGACAGGACAGGGTTCTCAAACACTGAAGCTTTCTTT
CASSLDRTGFSNTEAFF
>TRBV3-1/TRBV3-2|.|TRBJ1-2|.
TGTGCCAGCACCCCCCGGAGGGATGGCTATGGCTACACCTTC
CASTPRRDGYGYTF
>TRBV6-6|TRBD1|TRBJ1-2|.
TGTGCCAGCAGGCCCGGACAGGGCTATGGCTACACCTTC
CASRPGQGYGYTF
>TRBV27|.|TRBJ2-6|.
TGTGCCAGCACCCCCAGCTCTGGGGCCAACGTCCTGACTTTC
CASTPSSGANVLTF
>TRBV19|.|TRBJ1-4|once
TGTGCCAGTAGTATTATGGCCCTAGCTAATGAAAAACTGTTTTTT
CASSIMALANEKLFF
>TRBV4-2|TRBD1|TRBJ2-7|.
TGTGCCAGCAGCCAAGGACAGGGAGCGGCTACCTACGAGCAGTACTTC
CASSQGQGAATYEQYF
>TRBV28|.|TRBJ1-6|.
TGTGCCAGCAGTTTATCGGGGCAGCCACCCCTCCACTTT
CASSLSGQPPLHF
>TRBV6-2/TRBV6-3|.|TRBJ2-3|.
TGTGCCAGCAGTTACCCATCCTTCACAGATACGCAGTATTTT
CASSYPSFTDTQYF